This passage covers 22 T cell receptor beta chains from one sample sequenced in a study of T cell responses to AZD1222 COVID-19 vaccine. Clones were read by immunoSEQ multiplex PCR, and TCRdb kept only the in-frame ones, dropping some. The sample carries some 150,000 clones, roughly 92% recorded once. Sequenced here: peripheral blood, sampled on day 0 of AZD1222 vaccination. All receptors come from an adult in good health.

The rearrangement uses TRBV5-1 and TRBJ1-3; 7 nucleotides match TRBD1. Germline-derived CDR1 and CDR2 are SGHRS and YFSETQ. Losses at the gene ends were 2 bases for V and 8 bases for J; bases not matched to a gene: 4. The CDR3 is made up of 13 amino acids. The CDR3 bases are TGCGCCAGCAGCTTAGACAGGGACGACACCATATATTTT. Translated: CASSLDRDDTIYF.

This CDR3 is CASSPTLQSTDTQYF. In nucleotides, the CDR3 is TGTGCCAGCTCACCGACACTTCAAAGCACAGATACGCAGTATTTT. The chain has TRBV18 and TRBJ2-3; D remains unclear. From germline, CDR1 is KGHSH and CDR2 LQKENI. V lost 3 bases to trimming and J lost 0 bases, with 10 bases between them. The CDR3 runs 15 residues.

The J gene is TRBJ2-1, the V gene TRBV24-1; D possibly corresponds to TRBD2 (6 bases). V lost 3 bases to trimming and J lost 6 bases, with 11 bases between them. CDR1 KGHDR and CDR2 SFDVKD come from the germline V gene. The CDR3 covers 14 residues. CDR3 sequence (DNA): TGTGCCACCAGTGATCCTAGCGACTTCAATGAGCAGTTCTTC. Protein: CATSDPSDFNEQFF.

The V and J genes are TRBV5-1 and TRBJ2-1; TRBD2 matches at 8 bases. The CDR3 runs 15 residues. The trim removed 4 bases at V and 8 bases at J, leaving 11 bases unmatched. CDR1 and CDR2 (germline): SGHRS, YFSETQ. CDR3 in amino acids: CASSGGLAVVDEQFF. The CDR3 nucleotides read TGCGCCAGCAGCGGCGGACTAGCCGTGGTCGATGAGCAGTTCTTC. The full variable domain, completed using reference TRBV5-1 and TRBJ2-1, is KAGVTQTPRYLIKTRGQQVTLSCSPISGHRSVSWYQQTPGQGLQFLFEYFSETQRNKGNFPGRFSGRQFSNSRSEMNVSTLELGDSALYLCASSGGLAVVDEQFFGPGTRLTVL.

CDR3 protein: CASRRDSYNEQFF. The CDR3 DNA is TGTGCCAGCAGGCGGGACAGCTACAATGAGCAGTTCTTC. The V gene is TRBV6-5, the J gene TRBJ2-1; perhaps TRBD1 as D (7 bases). V gave up 6 bases and J gave up 3 bases, with 9 bases separating them. The CDR3 runs to 13 residues. Germline CDR1 and CDR2: MNHEY and SVGAGI.

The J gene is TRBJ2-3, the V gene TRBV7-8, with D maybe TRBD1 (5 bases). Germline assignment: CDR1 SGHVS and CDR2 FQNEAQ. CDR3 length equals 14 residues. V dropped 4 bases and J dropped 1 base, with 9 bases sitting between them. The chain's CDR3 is CASSSQTGTDTQYF. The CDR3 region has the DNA TGTGCCAGCAGCTCCCAGACAGGCACAGATACGCAGTATTTT.

The CDR3 sequence: CASSSGIWDYEQYF. The CDR3 bases are TGTGCCAGCAGCTCCGGGATATGGGACTACGAGCAGTACTTC. The gene calls are TRBV7-3 and TRBJ2-7; possibly TRBD2 for D (5 bases). The V end lost 4 bases, the J end lost 3 bases, and 13 bases lay between the germline ends. This CDR3 region has 14 residues. From germline, CDR1 is SGHTA and CDR2 FQGTGA.

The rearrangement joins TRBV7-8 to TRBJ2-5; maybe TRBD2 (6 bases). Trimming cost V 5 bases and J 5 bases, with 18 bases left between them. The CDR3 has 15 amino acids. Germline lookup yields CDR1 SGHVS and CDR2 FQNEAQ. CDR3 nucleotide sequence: TGTGCCAGCAGCCCCGTCGTGGGAGGCGGGGAGACCCAGTACTTC. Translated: CASSPVVGGGETQYF.

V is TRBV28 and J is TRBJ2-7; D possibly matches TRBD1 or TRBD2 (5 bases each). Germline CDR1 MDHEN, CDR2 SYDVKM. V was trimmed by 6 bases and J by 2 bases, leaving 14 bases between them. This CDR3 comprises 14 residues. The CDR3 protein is CASSLGRVPYEQYF. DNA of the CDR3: TGTGCCAGCAGCCTGGGGCGGGTCCCCTACGAGCAGTACTTC.

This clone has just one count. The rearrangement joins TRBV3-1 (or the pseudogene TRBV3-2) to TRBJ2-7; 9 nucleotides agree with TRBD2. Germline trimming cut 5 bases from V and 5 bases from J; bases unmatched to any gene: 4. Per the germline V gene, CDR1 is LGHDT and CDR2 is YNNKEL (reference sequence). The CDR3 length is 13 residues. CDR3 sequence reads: CASSYSGSDEQYF. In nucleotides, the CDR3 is TGTGCCAGCAGCTATAGCGGGAGTGACGAGCAGTACTTC.

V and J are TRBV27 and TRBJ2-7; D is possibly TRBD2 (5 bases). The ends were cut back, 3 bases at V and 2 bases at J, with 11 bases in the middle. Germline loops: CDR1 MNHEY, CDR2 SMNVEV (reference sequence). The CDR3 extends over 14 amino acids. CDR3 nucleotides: TGTGCCAGCAGTTTCCGTGGACTGCCCTACGAGCAGTACTTC. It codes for CASSFRGLPYEQYF.

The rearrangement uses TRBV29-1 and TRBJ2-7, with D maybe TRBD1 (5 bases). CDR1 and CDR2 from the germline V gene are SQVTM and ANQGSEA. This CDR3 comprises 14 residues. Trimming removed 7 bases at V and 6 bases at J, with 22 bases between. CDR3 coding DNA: TGCAGCGCCTCTTCAAAGCGACAGATGAGCGAGCAGTACTTC. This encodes CSASSKRQMSEQYF.

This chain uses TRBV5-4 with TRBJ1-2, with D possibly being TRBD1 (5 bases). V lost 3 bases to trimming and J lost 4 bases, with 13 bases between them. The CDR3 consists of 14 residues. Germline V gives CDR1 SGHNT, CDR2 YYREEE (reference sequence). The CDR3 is CASSYLGGAYGYTF. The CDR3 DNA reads TGTGCCAGCAGCTACCTAGGCGGGGCCTATGGCTACACCTTC.

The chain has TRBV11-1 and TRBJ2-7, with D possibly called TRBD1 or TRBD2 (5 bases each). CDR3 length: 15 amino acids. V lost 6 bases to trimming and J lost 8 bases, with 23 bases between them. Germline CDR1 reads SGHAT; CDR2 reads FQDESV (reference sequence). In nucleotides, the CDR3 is TGTGCCAGCAGGTCTAGCAGGGACCTCCCGGGAAAGCAGTACTTC. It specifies CASRSSRDLPGKQYF.

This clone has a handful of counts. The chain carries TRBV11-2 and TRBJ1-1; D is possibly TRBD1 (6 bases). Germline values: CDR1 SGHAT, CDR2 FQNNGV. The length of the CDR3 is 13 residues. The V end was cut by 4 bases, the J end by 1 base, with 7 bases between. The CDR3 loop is CASSSRGNTEAFF. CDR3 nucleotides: TGTGCCAGCAGCTCCAGGGGGAACACTGAAGCTTTCTTT.

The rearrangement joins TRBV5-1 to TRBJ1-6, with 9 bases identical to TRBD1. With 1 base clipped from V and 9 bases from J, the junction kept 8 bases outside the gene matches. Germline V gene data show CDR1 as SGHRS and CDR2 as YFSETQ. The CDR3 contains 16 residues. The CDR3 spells CASSLRLGQGASPLHF. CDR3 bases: TGCGCCAGCAGCTTGCGTTTGGGACAGGGTGCTTCACCCCTCCACTTT.

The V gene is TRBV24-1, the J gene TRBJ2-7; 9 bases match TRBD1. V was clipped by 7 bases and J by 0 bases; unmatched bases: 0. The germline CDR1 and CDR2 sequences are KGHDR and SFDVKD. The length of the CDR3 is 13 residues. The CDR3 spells CATRDRGSYEQYF. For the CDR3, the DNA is TGTGCCACCAGGGACAGGGGCTCCTACGAGCAGTACTTC.

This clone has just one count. The DNA for the CDR3 is TGTGCCACCAGTCGGGGAGGACCTAACACTGAAGCTTTCTTT. It is translated as CATSRGGPNTEAFF. This chain connects TRBV15 to TRBJ1-1; D uncertain. Trimming pared 6 bases from V and 2 bases from J, leaving 13 bases between. Germline V gene sequence: CDR1 LNHNV, CDR2 YYDKDF (reference sequence). The CDR3 is 14 amino acids. Full variable domain (missing parts from reference TRBV15 and TRBJ1-1): DAMVIQNPRYQVTQFGKPVTLSCSQTLNHNVMYWYQQKSSQAPKLLFHYYDKDFNNEADTPDNFQSRRPNTSFCFLDIRSPGLGDTAMYLCATSRGGPNTEAFFGQGTRLTVV.

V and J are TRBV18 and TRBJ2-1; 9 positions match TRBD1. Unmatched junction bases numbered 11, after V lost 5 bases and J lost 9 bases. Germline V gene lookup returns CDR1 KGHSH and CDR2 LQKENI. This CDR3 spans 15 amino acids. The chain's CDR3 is CASSTKQGAPSEQFF. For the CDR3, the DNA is TGTGCCAGCTCAACAAAACAGGGGGCGCCTAGTGAGCAGTTCTTC.

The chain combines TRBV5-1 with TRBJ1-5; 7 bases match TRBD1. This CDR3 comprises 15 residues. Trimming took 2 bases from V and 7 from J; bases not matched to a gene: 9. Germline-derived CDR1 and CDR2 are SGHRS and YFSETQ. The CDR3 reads CASSLTGQAAQPQHF. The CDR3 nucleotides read TGCGCCAGCAGCTTAACCGGACAGGCGGCACAGCCCCAGCATTTT.

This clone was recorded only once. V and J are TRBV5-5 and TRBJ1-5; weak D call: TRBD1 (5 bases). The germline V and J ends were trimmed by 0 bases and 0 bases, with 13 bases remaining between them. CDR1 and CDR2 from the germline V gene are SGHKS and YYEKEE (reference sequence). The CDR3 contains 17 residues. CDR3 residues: CASSLEGPPRSNQPQHF. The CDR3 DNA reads TGTGCCAGCAGCTTGGAGGGACCCCCCCGTAGCAATCAGCCCCAGCATTTT.

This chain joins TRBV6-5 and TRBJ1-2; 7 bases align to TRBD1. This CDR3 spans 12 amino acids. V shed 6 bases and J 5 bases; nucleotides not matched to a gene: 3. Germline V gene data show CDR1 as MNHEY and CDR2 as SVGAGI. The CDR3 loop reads CASRQGQYGYTF. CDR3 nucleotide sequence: TGTGCCAGCAGACAGGGACAGTATGGCTACACCTTC.